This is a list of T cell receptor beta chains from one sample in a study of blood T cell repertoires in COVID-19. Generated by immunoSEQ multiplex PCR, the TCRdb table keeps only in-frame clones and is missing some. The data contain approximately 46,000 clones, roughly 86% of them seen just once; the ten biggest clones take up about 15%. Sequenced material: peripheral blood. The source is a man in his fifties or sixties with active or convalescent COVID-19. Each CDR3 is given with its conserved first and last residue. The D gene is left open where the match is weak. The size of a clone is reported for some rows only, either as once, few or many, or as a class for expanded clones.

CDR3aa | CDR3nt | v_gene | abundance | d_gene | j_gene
CASSLGQVLSGYTF | TGTGCCAGCAGCTTGGGGCAGGTCCTTTCTGGCTACACCTTC | TRBV5-6 | - | - | TRBJ1-2
CASSKQVGLYNEQFF | TGTGCCAGCAGCAAACAGGTAGGGCTATACAATGAGCAGTTCTTC | TRBV5-4 | once | - | TRBJ2-1
CASSLWGLAGNEQFF | TGTGCCAGCAGCTTGTGGGGACTAGCTGGCAATGAGCAGTTCTTC | TRBV5-4 | - | TRBD2 | TRBJ2-1
CASSLEGWASGVSDTQYF | TGCGCCAGCAGCTTGGAAGGATGGGCTAGCGGGGTTTCAGATACGCAGTATTTT | TRBV5-1 | - | TRBD2 | TRBJ2-3
CASSFWRGGADTQYF | TGTGCCAGCAGCTTTTGGCGGGGGGGTGCAGATACGCAGTATTTT | TRBV7-2 | - | TRBD2 | TRBJ2-3
CASSLDWTGSTDTQYF | TGTGCCAGCAGCTTAGATTGGACAGGGAGTACAGATACGCAGTATTTT | TRBV7-8 | - | TRBD1 | TRBJ2-3
CASSLMTGGNTIYF | TGCGCCAGCAGCCTAATGACAGGGGGAAACACCATATATTTT | TRBV4-1 | - | TRBD1 | TRBJ1-3
CASREDRRNEKLFF | TGTGCCAGCAGAGAGGACAGGCGTAATGAAAAACTGTTTTTT | TRBV2 | once | TRBD1 | TRBJ1-4
CAISESTGRGAKDTQYF | TGTGCCATCAGTGAGTCGACAGGGCGGGGGGCCAAAGATACGCAGTATTTT | TRBV10-3 | - | - | TRBJ2-3
CASSQDTGVSGNEQYF | TGCGCCAGCAGCCAAGACACAGGGGTATCAGGGAACGAGCAGTACTTC | TRBV5-1 | few | TRBD1 | TRBJ2-7
CASSPSGISPLHF | TGTGCCAGCAGTCCGTCAGGGATTTCACCCCTCCACTTT | TRBV28 | - | - | TRBJ1-6
CASSAPGVEYTEAFF | TGTGCCAGCAGCGCTCCGGGGGTCGAGTACACTGAAGCTTTCTTT | TRBV5-4 | - | - | TRBJ1-1
CASGFEVEKLFF | TGTGCCAGCGGGTTCGAGGTTGAAAAACTGTTTTTT | TRBV6-5 | - | - | TRBJ1-4
CATSDLRSGHGYTF | TGTGCCACCAGTGATTTGCGCTCAGGTCATGGCTACACCTTC | TRBV24-1 | few | - | TRBJ1-2
CAWMRGTGDSKQYF | TGTGCCTGGATGAGAGGGACAGGGGACAGTAAGCAGTACTTC | TRBV30 | - | TRBD1 | TRBJ2-7
CASSFPGGKGSPLHF | TGTGCCAGCAGTTTTCCGGGAGGAAAAGGGTCACCCCTCCACTTT | TRBV28 | - | - | TRBJ1-6
CASKNSLTNTEAFF | TGTGCCAGCAAGAACTCTCTAACGAACACTGAAGCTTTCTTT | TRBV6-5 | - | - | TRBJ1-1
CASSLRQTTDTQYF | TGCGCCAGCAGCTTACGACAGACCACAGATACGCAGTATTTT | TRBV5-1 | - | - | TRBJ2-3
CASIRGSTDTQYF | TGTGCCAGCATAAGGGGGTCGACAGATACGCAGTATTTT | TRBV7-9 | - | - | TRBJ2-3
CASGLGGAANTGELFF | TGTGCCAGCGGCCTGGGGGGAGCAGCGAACACCGGGGAGCTGTTTTTT | TRBV28 | - | - | TRBJ2-2
CASSQQQGRTEAFF | TGCGCCAGCAGCCAACAACAGGGTCGAACTGAAGCTTTCTTT | TRBV5-1 | once | - | TRBJ1-1
CASSLSAGLAKNIQYF | TGTGCCAGCAGTTTGTCGGCAGGGCTAGCCAAAAACATTCAGTACTTC | TRBV27 | - | - | TRBJ2-4
CASSSTRTGTYNEQFF | TGTGCCAGCAGTTCCACCCGCACCGGGACATACAATGAGCAGTTCTTC | TRBV28 | - | - | TRBJ2-1
CARSLVTDSPYEQYF | TGTGCCAGAAGCTTGGTCACGGACAGCCCATACGAGCAGTACTTC | TRBV5-3 | - | - | TRBJ2-7
CASSSVSVSPLHF | TGTGCCAGCAGTTCTGTCTCCGTCTCCCCCCTCCACTTT | TRBV12-3/TRBV12-4 | - | - | TRBJ1-6
CASSFGGSRTGETEAFF | TGTGCCAGCAGTTTTGGGGGCTCGAGGACAGGGGAAACTGAAGCTTTCTTT | TRBV28 | - | TRBD1 | TRBJ1-1
CASSPRQAGYEQYF | TGTGCCAGTAGTCCCAGGCAGGCTGGCTACGAGCAGTACTTC | TRBV19 | - | - | TRBJ2-7
CSVVSPYGYTF | TGCAGCGTTGTCTCCCCTTATGGCTACACCTTC | TRBV29-1 | - | - | TRBJ1-2
CASSYRDLADTQYF | TGTGCCAGCAGCTACAGGGATTTGGCAGATACGCAGTATTTT | TRBV7-3 | - | - | TRBJ2-3
CASSQGLAGVTDTQYF | TGCGCCAGCAGCCAAGGACTAGCGGGGGTCACAGATACGCAGTATTTT | TRBV4-3 | - | TRBD2 | TRBJ2-3
CASAPRTGINYGYTF | TGTGCCAGCGCTCCTCGGACAGGGATTAACTATGGCTACACCTTC | TRBV9 | few | TRBD1 | TRBJ1-2
CASSQDWPSGGTYNEQFF | TGCGCCAGCAGCCAAGATTGGCCTAGCGGGGGGACCTACAATGAGCAGTTCTTC | TRBV4-1 | - | TRBD2 | TRBJ2-1
CSISGQGATDTQYF | TGCAGCATATCGGGTCAGGGGGCTACAGATACGCAGTATTTT | TRBV29-1 | - | TRBD1 | TRBJ2-3
CSVGLAGYNEQFF | TGCAGCGTTGGACTAGCGGGGTACAATGAGCAGTTCTTC | TRBV29-1 | - | TRBD2 | TRBJ2-1